This T cell receptor beta chain was retrieved from a study of blood T cell repertoires in COVID-19. About the research overall: The origin of the acute and convalescent COVID-19 samples was the United States, Italy and Spain. From T cells, B-cell-depleted T cells, or PBMCs came the material, which was cDNA or gDNA.

This CDR3 is 12 amino acids long. CDR1 is DFQATT and CDR2 is SNEGSKA in the germline V gene (reference sequence). V was shortened by 3 bases and J by 1 base, with 4 bases between the two germline ends. Original data processing: Nucleated cell number was recorded as an estimate derived from reference gene primer amplification. The method was immunoSEQ multiplex PCR; TCRdb's version includes in-frame clones alone and lacks a portion of them. V and J calls and clone size are copied from that table; D and trimming were computed from the DNA. The sample carries about 150,000 clones, roughly 88% recorded once. This clone came up once.

The chain recombines TRBV20-1 with TRBJ1-3; D is unresolved. The material sequenced was peripheral blood. This receptor was obtained from a woman in her forties or fifties in a cohort sampled during active or convalescent COVID-19. The CDR3, as DNA: TGCAGTGCTAGTTCGTCTGGAAACACCATATATTTT. It codes for CSASSSGNTIYF.